These T cell receptor beta chains were read from a single sample in a study of cytomegalovirus exposure and HLA in healthy donors. The table came from immunoSEQ multiplex PCR; TCRdb's copy has only in-frame clones and leaves some out. The table includes 150,000 to 200,000 clones, roughly three quarters detected once. Specimen: PBMCs. The source is a woman between 50 and 59 years old in good health and CMV-seropositive. Both conserved end residues are part of each CDR3. Each record gives: clone size, V gene, D gene, J gene, CDR3 protein, CDR3 DNA. A D gene is named only where the DNA matches it firmly. Only some rows state a clone size, as once, few, many or a class for expanded clones.

abundance: -
v_gene: TRBV6-5
d_gene: -
j_gene: TRBJ1-3
CDR3aa: CASRPAGAGNTIYF
CDR3nt: TGTGCCAGCAGACCCGCGGGGGCTGGAAACACCATATATTTT

abundance: -
v_gene: TRBV19
d_gene: -
j_gene: TRBJ1-2
CDR3aa: CASSIDSLYGYTF
CDR3nt: TGTGCCAGTAGTATCGACAGTTTATATGGCTACACCTTC

abundance: -
v_gene: TRBV6-1
d_gene: TRBD1
j_gene: TRBJ1-5
CDR3aa: CASSELGTGTSSNQPQHF
CDR3nt: TGTGCCAGCAGTGAATTGGGGACAGGGACCTCGAGCAATCAGCCCCAGCATTTT

abundance: -
v_gene: TRBV25-1
d_gene: -
j_gene: TRBJ1-1
CDR3aa: CASRTHFETEAFF
CDR3nt: TGTGCCAGCAGGACACATTTCGAAACTGAAGCTTTCTTT

abundance: -
v_gene: TRBV4-1
d_gene: TRBD2
j_gene: TRBJ2-5
CDR3aa: CASGRTSGAYETQYF
CDR3nt: TGCGCCAGCGGACGGACTAGCGGGGCCTATGAGACCCAGTACTTC

abundance: -
v_gene: TRBV9
d_gene: TRBD1
j_gene: TRBJ1-2
CDR3aa: CASSENPRGQAYGYTF
CDR3nt: TGTGCCAGCAGCGAAAACCCTAGGGGACAGGCCTATGGCTACACCTTC

abundance: few
v_gene: TRBV7-6
d_gene: TRBD2
j_gene: TRBJ2-2
CDR3aa: CASSLLVPSGGANTGELFF
CDR3nt: TGTGCCAGCAGCTTACTCGTCCCTAGCGGGGGGGCGAACACCGGGGAGCTGTTTTTT

abundance: -
v_gene: TRBV5-1
d_gene: TRBD1
j_gene: TRBJ1-1
CDR3aa: CASSFGTGGMNTEAFF
CDR3nt: TGCGCCAGCAGCTTCGGGACAGGGGGTATGAACACTGAAGCTTTCTTT

abundance: few
v_gene: TRBV7-9
d_gene: TRBD1
j_gene: TRBJ2-6
CDR3aa: CASSPRQGNNGANVLTF
CDR3nt: TGTGCCAGCAGCCCAAGACAGGGAAATAACGGGGCCAACGTCCTGACTTTC

abundance: -
v_gene: TRBV2
d_gene: -
j_gene: TRBJ2-5
CDR3aa: CASSDEERAPGTQYF
CDR3nt: TGTGCCAGCAGTGATGAGGAGAGGGCCCCAGGGACCCAGTACTTC

abundance: few
v_gene: TRBV6-1
d_gene: TRBD1
j_gene: TRBJ1-4
CDR3aa: CASSGGDSNEKLFF
CDR3nt: TGTGCCAGCAGTGGGGGGGACAGTAATGAAAAACTGTTTTTT

abundance: -
v_gene: TRBV30
d_gene: -
j_gene: TRBJ2-5
CDR3aa: CAWSPTLQETQYF
CDR3nt: TGTGCCTGGTCCCCCACCCTCCAGGAGACCCAGTACTTC

abundance: few
v_gene: TRBV14
d_gene: TRBD2
j_gene: TRBJ2-7
CDR3aa: CASSQGRAVSEQYF
CDR3nt: TGTGCCAGCAGCCAGGGGAGGGCTGTCAGCGAGCAGTACTTC

abundance: -
v_gene: TRBV5-6
d_gene: -
j_gene: TRBJ1-6
CDR3aa: CASSFKEGQTNSPLHF
CDR3nt: TGTGCCAGCAGCTTTAAAGAGGGTCAGACTAATTCACCCCTCCACTTT

abundance: -
v_gene: TRBV7-9
d_gene: -
j_gene: TRBJ2-2
CDR3aa: CASSGLFRNTGELFF
CDR3nt: TGTGCCAGCAGCGGGCTCTTCAGGAACACCGGGGAGCTGTTTTTT

abundance: -
v_gene: TRBV5-6
d_gene: -
j_gene: TRBJ1-1
CDR3aa: CASSLVLGGDTEAFF
CDR3nt: TGTGCCAGCAGCTTGGTGCTGGGAGGGGACACTGAAGCTTTCTTT

abundance: -
v_gene: TRBV9
d_gene: -
j_gene: TRBJ2-7
CDR3aa: CASSVSGTSYEQYF
CDR3nt: TGTGCCAGCAGCGTTTCCGGGACATCCTACGAGCAGTACTTC

abundance: -
v_gene: TRBV30
d_gene: TRBD2
j_gene: TRBJ2-7
CDR3aa: CAWSVQAGGYEQYF
CDR3nt: TGTGCCTGGAGTGTACAGGCGGGGGGCTACGAGCAGTACTTC

abundance: -
v_gene: TRBV12-2
d_gene: -
j_gene: TRBJ1-3
CDR3aa: CASRRHRGSGNTIYF
CDR3nt: TGTGCAAGTCGCCGACATCGGGGATCTGGAAACACCATATATTTT

abundance: -
v_gene: TRBV5-6
d_gene: TRBD2
j_gene: TRBJ2-1
CDR3aa: CASSEGISGVSSYNEQFF
CDR3nt: TGTGCCAGCAGCGAAGGTATTAGCGGGGTGAGCTCCTACAATGAGCAGTTCTTC

abundance: -
v_gene: TRBV5-1
d_gene: -
j_gene: TRBJ2-1
CDR3aa: CASSLEGGPGNEQFF
CDR3nt: TGCGCCAGCAGCTTGGAGGGGGGGCCTGGCAATGAGCAGTTCTTC

abundance: -
v_gene: TRBV6-5
d_gene: -
j_gene: TRBJ2-7
CDR3aa: CASSPGLTYEQYF
CDR3nt: TGTGCCAGCAGTCCCGGACTCACCTACGAGCAGTACTTC

abundance: -
v_gene: TRBV7-6
d_gene: TRBD2
j_gene: TRBJ2-7
CDR3aa: CASSLADSGGYEQYF
CDR3nt: TGTGCCAGCAGCTTAGCGGATAGCGGGGGTTACGAGCAGTACTTC

abundance: -
v_gene: TRBV11-1
d_gene: -
j_gene: TRBJ2-7
CDR3aa: CASSPWRGQGYEQYF
CDR3nt: TGTGCCAGCAGCCCATGGCGGGGGCAGGGGTACGAGCAGTACTTC

abundance: -
v_gene: TRBV27
d_gene: -
j_gene: TRBJ1-2
CDR3aa: CASSLSRPWRGYNYGYTF
CDR3nt: TGTGCCAGCAGTTTATCCCGCCCTTGGAGGGGTTATAACTATGGCTACACCTTC

abundance: few
v_gene: TRBV19
d_gene: -
j_gene: TRBJ1-5
CDR3aa: CASSTGQSNQPQHF
CDR3nt: TGTGCCAGTAGCACTGGACAGAGCAATCAGCCCCAGCATTTT

abundance: -
v_gene: TRBV7-9
d_gene: TRBD1
j_gene: TRBJ2-7
CDR3aa: CASSFPPDRGPTYEQYF
CDR3nt: TGTGCCAGCAGCTTCCCTCCAGACAGGGGCCCAACCTACGAGCAGTACTTC

abundance: -
v_gene: TRBV5-8
d_gene: -
j_gene: TRBJ1-5
CDR3aa: CASSLLTGGNQPQHF
CDR3nt: TGTGCCAGCAGCCTGCTTACCGGAGGCAATCAGCCCCAGCATTTT

abundance: -
v_gene: TRBV19
d_gene: -
j_gene: TRBJ2-1
CDR3aa: CASSIDNEQFF
CDR3nt: TGTGCCAGTAGTATCGACAATGAGCAGTTCTTC

abundance: few
v_gene: TRBV7-9
d_gene: -
j_gene: TRBJ1-1
CDR3aa: CASSLLGGRNTEAFF
CDR3nt: TGTGCCAGCAGCTTATTGGGGGGGAGGAACACTGAAGCTTTCTTT

abundance: -
v_gene: TRBV5-3
d_gene: TRBD1
j_gene: TRBJ2-7
CDR3aa: CARSFRDSSLFSYEQYF
CDR3nt: TGTGCCAGAAGCTTCCGGGACAGTTCCCTTTTTTCCTACGAGCAGTACTTC

abundance: few
v_gene: TRBV2
d_gene: -
j_gene: TRBJ1-1
CDR3aa: CASIPLLSGTEAFF
CDR3nt: TGTGCCAGCATCCCTCTTTTGAGTGGTACTGAAGCTTTCTTT

abundance: -
v_gene: TRBV5-1
d_gene: TRBD2
j_gene: TRBJ2-2
CDR3aa: CASSFGASGGSGTGELFF
CDR3nt: TGCGCCAGCAGCTTTGGGGCTAGCGGGGGTTCCGGGACCGGGGAGCTGTTTTTT

abundance: -
v_gene: TRBV25-1
d_gene: -
j_gene: TRBJ1-2
CDR3aa: CASSLTGGGYTF
CDR3nt: TGTGCCAGCAGTTTGACTGGGGGCGGCTACACCTTC

abundance: -
v_gene: TRBV5-1
d_gene: -
j_gene: TRBJ2-7
CDR3aa: CASSSGVHSYEQYF
CDR3nt: TGCGCCAGCAGCTCAGGGGTCCACTCCTACGAGCAGTACTTC

abundance: -
v_gene: TRBV9
d_gene: TRBD1
j_gene: TRBJ2-1
CDR3aa: CASSPQGSPYNEQFF
CDR3nt: TGTGCCAGCAGCCCACAGGGGAGCCCCTACAATGAGCAGTTCTTC

abundance: -
v_gene: TRBV27
d_gene: TRBD1
j_gene: TRBJ1-3
CDR3aa: CASSLNFRGQGNTIYF
CDR3nt: TGTGCCAGCAGTTTAAACTTTCGGGGACAGGGAAACACCATATATTTT

abundance: -
v_gene: TRBV18
d_gene: -
j_gene: TRBJ1-1
CDR3aa: CASSPKGNGEAFF
CDR3nt: TGTGCCAGCTCACCTAAGGGGAATGGAGAAGCTTTCTTT

abundance: -
v_gene: TRBV11-2
d_gene: -
j_gene: TRBJ2-2
CDR3aa: CASSLGKGGQTGELFF
CDR3nt: TGTGCCAGCAGCTTAGGGAAGGGGGGGCAAACCGGGGAGCTGTTTTTT

abundance: once
v_gene: TRBV5-1
d_gene: -
j_gene: TRBJ1-2
CDR3aa: CATPSGGGGGYTF
CDR3nt: TGCGCCACCCCTTCCGGCGGCGGCGGTGGCTACACCTTC

abundance: -
v_gene: TRBV10-3
d_gene: -
j_gene: TRBJ2-7
CDR3aa: CATIISLHTSYEQYF
CDR3nt: TGTGCCACCATTATATCCCTGCACACCTCCTACGAGCAGTACTTC

abundance: -
v_gene: TRBV4-1
d_gene: -
j_gene: TRBJ2-1
CDR3aa: CASSQVGRSSYNEQFF
CDR3nt: TGCGCCAGCAGCCAAGTCGGCCGGAGCTCCTACAATGAGCAGTTCTTC

abundance: -
v_gene: TRBV6-4
d_gene: TRBD1
j_gene: TRBJ2-5
CDR3aa: CASSEIKDRQGLTQETQYF
CDR3nt: TGTGCCAGCAGTGAAATCAAAGACAGACAGGGGCTAACTCAAGAGACCCAGTACTTC

abundance: -
v_gene: TRBV7-9
d_gene: -
j_gene: TRBJ2-7
CDR3aa: CASSLGPGNSYEQYF
CDR3nt: TGTGCCAGCAGCTTAGGTCCAGGGAACTCCTACGAGCAGTACTTC

abundance: few
v_gene: TRBV28
d_gene: -
j_gene: TRBJ1-1
CDR3aa: CASSLYTEAFF
CDR3nt: TGTGCCAGCAGCCTATACACTGAAGCTTTCTTT

abundance: once
v_gene: TRBV4-2
d_gene: -
j_gene: TRBJ2-3
CDR3aa: CASSQEQQQTSTDTQYF
CDR3nt: TGTGCCAGCAGCCAAGAGCAACAGCAAACTAGCACAGATACGCAGTATTTT

abundance: once
v_gene: TRBV30
d_gene: TRBD1
j_gene: TRBJ1-6
CDR3aa: CAFRTGSGNSPLHF
CDR3nt: TGTGCCTTCAGGACAGGGTCAGGAAATTCACCCCTCCACTTT

abundance: -
v_gene: TRBV9
d_gene: TRBD1
j_gene: TRBJ1-2
CDR3aa: CASSPSGTGGYTF
CDR3nt: TGCGCCAGCAGCCCCTCGGGGACAGGCGGCTACACCTTC

abundance: -
v_gene: TRBV7-8
d_gene: -
j_gene: TRBJ1-2
CDR3aa: CASSDTMTGARYGYTF
CDR3nt: TGTGCCAGCAGCGATACAATGACAGGAGCCCGGTATGGCTACACCTTC

abundance: -
v_gene: TRBV27
d_gene: TRBD1
j_gene: TRBJ1-6
CDR3aa: CASSDRGSSYNSPLHF
CDR3nt: TGTGCCAGCAGCGACAGGGGGAGCTCCTATAATTCACCCCTCCACTTT

abundance: -
v_gene: TRBV25-1
d_gene: -
j_gene: TRBJ2-3
CDR3aa: CASSVAIWDTQYF
CDR3nt: TGTGCCAGCAGTGTTGCTATCTGGGATACGCAGTATTTT

abundance: -
v_gene: TRBV9
d_gene: -
j_gene: TRBJ1-3
CDR3aa: CASSVEGEGNTIYF
CDR3nt: TGTGCCAGCAGCGTAGAAGGAGAAGGAAACACCATATATTTT

abundance: -
v_gene: TRBV9
d_gene: -
j_gene: TRBJ2-4
CDR3aa: CASSVSGAPKNIQYF
CDR3nt: TGTGCCAGCAGCGTTTCTGGGGCCCCGAAAAACATTCAGTACTTC

abundance: -
v_gene: TRBV6-1
d_gene: TRBD2
j_gene: TRBJ2-2
CDR3aa: CASDHGGAGAGELFF
CDR3nt: TGTGCCAGCGATCACGGGGGGGCGGGGGCCGGGGAGCTGTTTTTT

abundance: -
v_gene: TRBV19
d_gene: -
j_gene: TRBJ1-1
CDR3aa: CASSISASEAFF
CDR3nt: TGTGCCAGTAGTATCTCCGCGAGTGAAGCTTTCTTT

abundance: -
v_gene: TRBV14
d_gene: TRBD1
j_gene: TRBJ1-1
CDR3aa: CASSPGEGGKVNTEAFF
CDR3nt: TGTGCCAGCAGCCCCGGGGAAGGGGGCAAAGTGAACACTGAAGCTTTCTTT

abundance: -
v_gene: TRBV18
d_gene: TRBD2
j_gene: TRBJ2-1
CDR3aa: CASSPNAGLAGNEQFF
CDR3nt: TGTGCCAGCTCACCCAATGCGGGACTAGCAGGCAATGAGCAGTTCTTC

abundance: -
v_gene: TRBV6-1
d_gene: TRBD1
j_gene: TRBJ1-1
CDR3aa: CASRKPGGTEAFF
CDR3nt: TGTGCCAGCAGGAAGCCAGGGGGCACTGAAGCTTTCTTT

abundance: -
v_gene: TRBV7-9
d_gene: TRBD1
j_gene: TRBJ1-1
CDR3aa: CSSSFDIDRGRAFF
CDR3nt: TGTTCCAGCAGCTTCGACATCGACAGGGGTCGGGCTTTCTTT